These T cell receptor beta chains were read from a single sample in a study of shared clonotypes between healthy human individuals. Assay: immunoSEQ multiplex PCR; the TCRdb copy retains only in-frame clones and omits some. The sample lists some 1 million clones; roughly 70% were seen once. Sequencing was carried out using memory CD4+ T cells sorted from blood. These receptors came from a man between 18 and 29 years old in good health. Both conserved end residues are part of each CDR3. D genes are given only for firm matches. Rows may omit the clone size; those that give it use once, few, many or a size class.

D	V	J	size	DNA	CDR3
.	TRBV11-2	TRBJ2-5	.	TGTGCCAGCAGCTCCTTCCGGGGTCGGGAGACCCAGTACTTC	CASSSFRGRETQYF
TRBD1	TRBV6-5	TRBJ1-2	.	TGTGCCAGCAGTTCCCTTCGGACAGGCTATGGCTACACCTTC	CASSSLRTGYGYTF
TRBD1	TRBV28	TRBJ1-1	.	TGTGCCAGCATACCATCAGGGGGCATAGCTTTCTTT	CASIPSGGIAFF
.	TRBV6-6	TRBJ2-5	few	TGTGCCAGCAGTTATGGATCGGAGACCCAGTACTTC	CASSYGSETQYF
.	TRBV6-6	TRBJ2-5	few	TGTGCCAGCAGTTACGGCGGACCACAAGAGACCCAGTACTTC	CASSYGGPQETQYF
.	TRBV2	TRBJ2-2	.	TGTGCCAGCAGTGACAGAGCCACGAACACCGGGGAGCTGTTTTTT	CASSDRATNTGELFF
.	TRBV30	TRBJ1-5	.	TGTGCCTGGAGTAACATTAATCAGCCCCAGCATTTT	CAWSNINQPQHF
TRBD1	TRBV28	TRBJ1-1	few	TGTGCCAGCAGTTTCTCAATCGCTGGGACAGGGATAGTTTTCGGGACTGAGACTGAAGCTTTCTTT	CASSFSIAGTGIVFGTETEAFF
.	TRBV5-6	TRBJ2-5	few	TGTGCCAGCAGCTTGGGCCGATCTGGAGAGACCCAGTACTTC	CASSLGRSGETQYF
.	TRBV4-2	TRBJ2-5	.	TGTGCCAGCAGCCAAGAGGGTGGCTTCCTGGACTTC	CASSQEGGFLDF
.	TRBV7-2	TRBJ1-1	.	TGTGCCAGCAGCTCCGCCATGAACACTGAAGCTTTCTTT	CASSSAMNTEAFF
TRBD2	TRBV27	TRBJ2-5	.	TGTGCCAGCAGTTCACTCGGGACTAGCGGACTACTCCAAGAGACCCAGTACTTC	CASSSLGTSGLLQETQYF
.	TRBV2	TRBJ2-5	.	TGTGCCAGCAGTTCTCTAAGACGGGAGACCCAGTACTTC	CASSSLRRETQYF
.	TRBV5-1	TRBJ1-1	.	TGCGCCAGCAGCTTGGCCATCGGGGGGAGTACTGAAGCTTTCTTT	CASSLAIGGSTEAFF
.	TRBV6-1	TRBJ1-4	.	TGTGCCAGCAGTGAAGGGGGGTTGGATAATGAAAAACTGTTTTTT	CASSEGGLDNEKLFF